These 31 T cell receptor beta chains share one sample of origin, sequenced in a study of shared clonotypes between healthy human individuals. Here immunoSEQ multiplex PCR was the method, and the copy in TCRdb shows in-frame clones only, minus some. Of 900,000 to 1,200,000 clones detected, 70% to 80% appear once; the ten largest clones hold 0.6% to 0.75%. Sequencing was done on a sample of memory CD4+ T cells from PBMCs. Subset specified: CD45RA-negative fraction. The origin of the receptors is a man younger than 35 in good health. Some clones in this sample may be carry-over from other donors' samples.

The chain carries TRBV30 and TRBJ2-7, with a weak D call TRBD2 (7 bases). This CDR3 is built from 17 residues. V gave up 1 base and J gave up 2 bases, with 21 bases separating them. Germline V lookup: CDR1 GTSNPN, CDR2 SVGIG (reference sequence). The CDR3 loop is CAWSGPQTGGGPYEQYF. CDR3 DNA: TGTGCCTGGAGTGGCCCCCAAACAGGCGGGGGCCCCTACGAGCAGTACTTC. Together with reference TRBV30 and TRBJ2-7, the CDR3 gives the full variable domain: SQTIHQWPATLVQPVGSPLSLECTVEGTSNPNLYWYRQAAGRGLQLLFYSVGIGQISSEVPQNLSASRPQDRQFILSSKKLLLSDSGFYLCAWSGPQTGGGPYEQYFGPGTRLTVT.

Turning to this clone: Other DNA sequences from this sample encode an identical CDR3 as well. The chain has TRBV6-1 and TRBJ2-7, with 8 bases aligning to TRBD2. The CDR3 totals 14 residues. Germline-derived CDR1 and CDR2 are MNHNS and SASEGT. The J segment lost 1 base and the V segment lost 3 bases, leaving 2 bases of the junction unmatched. The CDR3 DNA is TGTGCCAGCAGTGAGGGCGGGAGGTCCTACGAGCAGTACTTC. Translation gives CASSEGGRSYEQYF.

The chain couples TRBV9 to TRBJ1-2, with no clear D. V lost 0 bases and J 6 bases, leaving 18 bases between the germline ends. Germline V gives CDR1 SGDLS, CDR2 YYNGEE. The CDR3 contains 16 residues. This CDR3 reads CASSVALKVWYDGYTF. The CDR3 nucleotides read TGTGCCAGCAGCGTAGCGCTGAAAGTTTGGTACGATGGCTACACCTTC.

This clone has only a few counts. Other nucleotide sequences from this sample produce the same CDR3. This sequence joins TRBV19 and TRBJ2-5; no firm D call. The length of the CDR3 is 12 residues. V lost 3 bases and J 5 bases, leaving 7 bases between the germline ends. Germline CDR1 reads LNHDA; CDR2 reads SQIVND (reference sequence). The CDR3 coding sequence is TGTGCCAGTAGTATTGCCGGGGAGACCCAGTACTTC. Translating it yields CASSIAGETQYF.

This clone appeared once. Different DNA sequences within this sample yield the same CDR3. The rearrangement joins TRBV5-1 to TRBJ2-5, with D uncertain. Trimming shortened V by 0 bases and J by 5 bases, and 11 bases separated the two germline ends. The CDR3 sequence is 14 residues long. Looked up from germline, CDR1 is SGHRS and CDR2 is YFSETQ. The CDR3 sequence is CASSLEGGRETQYF. The CDR3 region has the DNA TGCGCCAGCAGCTTGGAGGGTGGCCGGGAGACCCAGTACTTC. Full variable domain (outside the CDR3, taken from reference TRBV5-1 and TRBJ2-5): KAGVTQTPRYLIKTRGQQVTLSCSPISGHRSVSWYQQTPGQGLQFLFEYFSETQRNKGNFPGRFSGRQFSNSRSEMNVSTLELGDSALYLCASSLEGGRETQYFGPGTRLLVL.

The rearrangement uses TRBV2 and TRBJ1-1, with no clear D. V was cut by 4 bases and J by 6 bases, with 9 bases left in between. CDR3 length equals 12 residues. Germline V gene sequence: CDR1 SNHLY, CDR2 FYNNEI. CDR3 nucleotide sequence: TGTGCCAGCAGTGTATTTTCCGCTGAAGCTTTCTTT. It specifies CASSVFSAEAFF.

The V and J genes are TRBV5-1 and TRBJ2-7; TRBD1 agrees at 8 bases. The germline V gene has CDR1 SGHRS and CDR2 YFSETQ. The CDR3 is 15 amino acids. The trim removed 0 bases at V and 5 bases at J, leaving 7 bases unmatched. The CDR3 protein is CASSLAPGGGDEQYF. For the CDR3, the DNA is TGCGCCAGCAGCTTGGCTCCAGGGGGCGGCGACGAGCAGTACTTC. The full variable domain, completed using reference TRBV5-1 and TRBJ2-7, is KAGVTQTPRYLIKTRGQQVTLSCSPISGHRSVSWYQQTPGQGLQFLFEYFSETQRNKGNFPGRFSGRQFSNSRSEMNVSTLELGDSALYLCASSLAPGGGDEQYFGPGTRLTVT.

The rearrangement joins TRBV9 to TRBJ2-5; D might be TRBD2 (6 bases). The germline CDR1 and CDR2 sequences are SGDLS and YYNGEE. V lost 2 bases to trimming and J lost 2 bases, with 13 bases between them. The CDR3 spans 15 residues. CDR3 DNA: TGTGCCAGCAGCGTCTTCCCTAGCGAGCAAGAGACCCAGTACTTC. This translates into CASSVFPSEQETQYF.

The V and J genes are TRBV6-1 and TRBJ2-1; D possibly corresponds to TRBD2 (6 bases). V lost 2 bases and J 9 bases, leaving 11 bases between the germline ends. Germline assignment: CDR1 MNHNS and CDR2 SASEGT. The CDR3 spans 13 residues. CDR3 DNA sequence: TGTGCCAGCAGTGAAAGGTGGGGAGGTGAGCAGTTCTTC. Its protein is CASSERWGGEQFF.

This chain connects TRBV7-3 to TRBJ1-1, with 7 bases fitting TRBD1. Germline loops: CDR1 SGHTA, CDR2 FQGTGA. This CDR3 comprises 13 residues. Trimming at V came to 2 bases and at J to 5 bases, leaving 2 bases not matched to a gene. The CDR3 DNA is TGTGCCAGCAGCTTATCCAGGGGGACTGAAGCTTTCTTT. Residues: CASSLSRGTEAFF.

This clone was counted a single time. The rearrangement uses TRBV5-1 and TRBJ1-1; a weak D match, TRBD1 (5 bases). The CDR3 extends over 17 amino acids. Trimming pared 3 bases from V and 1 base from J, leaving 19 bases between. Germline values: CDR1 SGHRS, CDR2 YFSETQ. CDR3 amino acids: CASSWGPSRAENTEAFF. CDR3 DNA: TGCGCCAGCAGCTGGGGACCCTCTCGGGCAGAGAACACTGAAGCTTTCTTT.

J is TRBJ2-7 and V is TRBV28, with TRBD1 identical over 12 bases. This CDR3 is built from 16 residues. V gave up 6 bases and J gave up 4 bases; unmatched junction bases: 10. Germline assignment: CDR1 MDHEN and CDR2 SYDVKM. The CDR3 coding sequence is TGTGCCAGCAGCAATGCCGGGACAGGGGGCTGGTACGAGCAGTACTTC. Protein product: CASSNAGTGGWYEQYF.

This chain links TRBV2 with TRBJ2-3; D tentatively reads TRBD1 or TRBD2 (6 bases each). With 5 bases removed from V and 6 bases from J, the gap between germline ends came to 18 bases. The CDR3 covers 15 residues. Germline assignment: CDR1 SNHLY and CDR2 FYNNEI. The CDR3 DNA sequence: TGTGCCAGCAGTCCACACGGGGGCGGCGGGGATACGCAGTATTTT. Its protein product is CASSPHGGGGDTQYF.

This clone was counted a few times. A much larger clonotype is one base distant, so this may be a read error. The same CDR3 can be traced to other DNA sequences in this sample. The chain carries TRBV6-5 and TRBJ1-1; tentative D call: TRBD1 (5 bases). V lost 8 bases and J 8 bases, leaving 15 bases between the germline ends. Per the germline V gene, CDR1 is MNHEY and CDR2 is SVGAGI. This CDR3 region has 12 residues. CDR3: CASAGGGTEAFF. The CDR3 DNA reads as TGTGCCAGCGCGGGCGGGGGGACCGAAGCTTTCTTT.

This sequence joins TRBV4-1 and TRBJ2-6; D is unclear. Between the trimmed V and J ends, which lost 2 bases and 1 base, there was a span of 6 bases. There are 15 residues in the CDR3. Germline lookup yields CDR1 MGHRA and CDR2 YSYEKL. DNA for the CDR3: TGCGCCAGCAGCCAAACCAATTCTGGGGCCAACGTCCTGACTTTC. Its protein product is CASSQTNSGANVLTF.

This clone was seen a handful of times. The J gene is TRBJ2-7, the V gene TRBV9, with a possible D match to TRBD1 (6 bases). Germline V lookup: CDR1 SGDLS, CDR2 YYNGEE. V lost 1 base and J lost 6, with 17 bases in between. The CDR3 contains 15 residues. This CDR3 is CASSVNFDRPGEQYF. In nucleotides, the CDR3 is TGTGCCAGCAGCGTAAACTTCGACAGGCCAGGCGAGCAGTACTTC.

The rearrangement uses TRBV5-4 and TRBJ1-2; no clear D gene. The germline gives CDR1 SGHNT, CDR2 YYREEE (reference sequence). This CDR3 contains 14 residues. Trimming shortened V by 4 bases and J by 7 bases, and 17 bases separated the two germline ends. CDR3 in DNA: TGTGCCAGCAGCCGGGCGGCAGGAGGAAGTGGCTACACCTTC. Encoded protein: CASSRAAGGSGYTF.

V is TRBV28 and J is TRBJ2-7; unclear D gene. Trimming removed 6 bases from V and 6 bases from J, with 9 bases in between. The CDR3 is made up of 11 amino acids. Germline CDR1 and CDR2: MDHEN and SYDVKM. In DNA form, the CDR3 reads TGTGCCAGCAGGACGAAATTCGAGCAGTACTTC. Protein product: CASRTKFEQYF.

The chain employs TRBV5-4 and TRBJ2-1; D is unclear. Deletions cut 0 bases from V and 5 bases from J, with 12 bases between. The CDR3 runs 15 residues. Germline CDR1 and CDR2: SGHNT and YYREEE (reference sequence). The DNA of the CDR3 is TGTGCCAGCAGCTTGGGAGGTGCGAGGCACAATGAGCAGTTCTTC. As protein: CASSLGGARHNEQFF.

Turning to this clone: In the same sample, other DNA sequences code for this CDR3. This chain links TRBV28 with TRBJ2-7; tentative D call: TRBD1 (6 bases). Germline V gives CDR1 MDHEN, CDR2 SYDVKM. The V end was cut by 6 bases, the J end by 2 bases, with 8 bases between. This CDR3 is 12 amino acids long. CDR3: CASRQGAYEQYF. The CDR3, as DNA: TGTGCCAGCAGACAGGGAGCCTACGAGCAGTACTTC.

With respect to this clone: Distinct nucleotide sequences in the sample also encode this CDR3. This chain joins TRBV18 and TRBJ1-6; TRBD1 is a possible D gene (5 bases). Trimming removed 3 bases from V and 5 bases from J, with 11 bases in between. The CDR3 is 15 amino acids. The germline V gene has CDR1 KGHSH and CDR2 LQKENI. The CDR3 region has the DNA TGTGCCAGCTCACCGTTGGGGCGGGATAATTCACCCCTCCACTTT. Translation: CASSPLGRDNSPLHF. The variable domain in full, with the rest retrieved from reference TRBV18 and TRBJ1-6, is NAGVMQNPRHLVRRRGQEARLRCSPMKGHSHVYWYRQLPEEGLKFMVYLQKENIIDESGMPKERFSAEFPKEGPSILRIQQVVRGDSAAYFCASSPLGRDNSPLHFGNGTRLTVT.

The chain uses TRBV19 and TRBJ2-2, with D perhaps matching TRBD1 or TRBD2 (5 bases each). Deletions cut 7 bases from V and 1 base from J, with 10 bases between. The CDR3 has 14 residues. Germline V gene sequence: CDR1 LNHDA, CDR2 SQIVND (reference sequence). The chain's CDR3 is CASTGAWNTGELFF. CDR3 in DNA: TGTGCCAGTACCGGGGCCTGGAACACCGGGGAGCTGTTTTTT.

The genes are TRBV30 and TRBJ2-3; the match to TRBD2 covers 7 bases. The CDR3 is 14 amino acids. Germline CDR1 and CDR2: GTSNPN and SVGIG (reference sequence). V lost 0 bases to trimming and J lost 2 bases; unmatched junction nucleotides: 2. The CDR3 here is CAWSVGLTTDTQYF. The CDR3, as DNA: TGTGCCTGGAGTGTGGGACTAACCACAGATACGCAGTATTTT.

V is TRBV7-9 and J is TRBJ2-7; no clear D gene. CDR1 and CDR2 from the germline V gene are SEHNR and FQNEAQ (reference sequence). Trimming cost V 6 bases and J 3 bases, with 15 bases left between them. The CDR3 is 14 residues long. The CDR3 DNA is TGTGCCAGCAGTCGTTCGCCGGGCGTCTACGAGCAGTACTTC. Protein: CASSRSPGVYEQYF. Filled out from reference TRBV7-9 and TRBJ2-7, the complete variable domain reads DTGVSQNPRHKITKRGQNVTFRCDPISEHNRLYWYRQTLGQGPEFLTYFQNEAQLEKSRLLSDRFSAERPKGSFSTLEIQRTEQGDSAMYLCASSRSPGVYEQYFGPGTRLTVT.

In nucleotides, the CDR3 is TGTGCCAGCAGTTTGGACAGACTAGGTGAAAAACTGTTTTTT. Protein: CASSLDRLGEKLFF. The genes are TRBV28 and TRBJ1-4; D perhaps matches TRBD1 (6 bases). The CDR3 length is 14 residues. Trimming shortened V by 3 bases and J by 7 bases, and 12 bases separated the two germline ends. Germline V gene data show CDR1 as MDHEN and CDR2 as SYDVKM.

The chain has TRBV11-3 and TRBJ2-4; tentatively, D is TRBD2 (6 bases). Deletions cut 5 bases from V and 1 base from J, with 12 bases between. The CDR3 consists of 15 residues. The V gene's germline CDR1 is SGHNT and CDR2 YENEEA. The CDR3 sequence: CASSPAGTAKNIQYF. In DNA form, the CDR3 reads TGTGCCAGCAGCCCCGCTGGGACTGCCAAAAACATTCAGTACTTC.

This chain uses TRBV5-1 with TRBJ1-4; D gene ambiguous. The CDR3 is made up of 15 amino acids. The V gene's germline CDR1 is SGHRS and CDR2 YFSETQ. V was shortened by 0 bases and J by 0 bases, with 6 bases between the two germline ends. CDR3 bases: TGCGCCAGCAGCTTGGCTCCGTCAACTAATGAAAAACTGTTTTTT. It specifies CASSLAPSTNEKLFF.

Concerning this clone itself: The sample has other DNA sequences that encode this CDR3 too. The V and J genes are TRBV29-1 and TRBJ2-5; no clear D. The CDR3 has 12 residues. Germline CDR1 is SQVTM and CDR2 is ANQGSEA. Trimming pared 3 bases from V and 5 bases from J, leaving 10 bases between. For the CDR3, the DNA is TGCAGCGTTGACGGCTTGGAGGAGACCCAGTACTTC. This sequence encodes CSVDGLEETQYF.

This chain links TRBV11-2 with TRBJ2-7, with D maybe TRBD1 (5 bases). Germline CDR1 and CDR2: SGHAT and FQNNGV. The CDR3 covers 14 residues. Trimming pared 3 bases from V and 1 base from J, leaving 10 bases between. The DNA of the CDR3 is TGTGCCAGCAGCTTGGGGCCTCAATCCTACGAGCAGTACTTC. Its protein product is CASSLGPQSYEQYF. Full variable domain (rest looked up from reference TRBV11-2 and TRBJ2-7): EAGVAQSPRYKIIEKRQSVAFWCNPISGHATLYWYQQILGQGPKLLIQFQNNGVVDDSQLPKDRFSAERLKGVDSTLKIQPAKLEDSAVYLCASSLGPQSYEQYFGPGTRLTVT.

The chain carries TRBV5-4 and TRBJ2-1; TRBD1 matches 8 bases. The CDR3 contains 14 residues. The V and J ends lost 4 bases and 8 bases, in that order; junction bases with no gene match: 8. CDR1 is SGHNT and CDR2 is YYREEE in the germline V gene (reference sequence). The CDR3 protein is CASSPAQGAYEQFF. Here the CDR3 DNA reads TGTGCCAGCAGCCCGGCGCAGGGGGCGTATGAGCAGTTCTTC.

This sequence joins TRBV28 and TRBJ2-7, with D maybe TRBD2 (6 bases). The V and J ends lost 2 bases and 0 bases respectively, with 11 bases between them. CDR3 length: 15 amino acids. From germline, CDR1 is MDHEN and CDR2 SYDVKM. The CDR3 region is CASSLGGAHSYEQYF. DNA of the CDR3: TGTGCCAGCAGTTTAGGAGGGGCCCACTCCTACGAGCAGTACTTC.